Below, one T cell receptor beta chain is given with its context. TCRdb keeps only in-frame clones here, not all; method: immunoSEQ multiplex PCR. The table shows 70,000 to 90,000 clones, with over 80% occurring only once. The sample originates from a study of T cell changes during pregnancy in multiple sclerosis. Germline CDR1 and CDR2: MDHEN and SYDVKM. The CDR3 totals 15 residues. V trimming: 5 bases; J trimming: 1 base; junction bases outside the gene matches: 7. The sequence derives from a female donor in good health, serving as a control in a pregnancy study. Some clones in this sample may be carry-over from other donors' samples. The sequencing here drew on PBMCs, taken in the first trimester of pregnancy. This chain connects TRBV28 to TRBJ1-1, with TRBD1 matching 7 bases. This chain's CDR3 is CASSLLGQKNTEAFF. The CDR3 nucleotides read TGTGCCAGCAGTCTCTTGGGACAGAAGAACACTGAAGCTTTCTTT.